The rows below give T cell receptor beta chains drawn from one sample of a study of OX40 agonist ivuxolimab in advanced cancers. The method was immunoSEQ multiplex PCR; TCRdb's version includes in-frame clones alone and lacks a portion of them. Of 57,000 or so clones detected, roughly 82% appear once; the ten largest clones hold 2.6%. The input for sequencing was CD4+ or CD8+ T cells sorted from blood, taken in a trial of the OX40 agonist ivuxolimab. These receptors came from an adult with an advanced solid tumor such as melanoma, head and neck, liver or kidney cancer. Each CDR3 is given with its conserved first and last residue. D genes are given only for firm matches. Clone size is not always given. Where it is, it says once, few, many or a class for expanded clones.

d_gene: -; abundance: -; j_gene: TRBJ1-5; v_gene: TRBV19; CDR3nt: TGTGCCAGTAGTATGCCTACAGGAGTTAGCAATCAGCCCCAGCATTTT; CDR3aa: CASSMPTGVSNQPQHF
d_gene: -; abundance: once; j_gene: TRBJ2-1; v_gene: TRBV29-1; CDR3nt: TGCAGCGTTGTAGGTCCATTGTCCTACAATGAGCAGTTCTTC; CDR3aa: CSVVGPLSYNEQFF
d_gene: -; abundance: -; j_gene: TRBJ2-2; v_gene: TRBV6-5; CDR3nt: TGTGCCAGCAGGCGGGACCCAAACACCGGGGAGCTGTTTTTT; CDR3aa: CASRRDPNTGELFF
d_gene: TRBD2; abundance: -; j_gene: TRBJ2-7; v_gene: TRBV11-2; CDR3nt: TGTGCCAGCAGCTCGACGACTAGCGGGAGCTACGAGCAGTACTTC; CDR3aa: CASSSTTSGSYEQYF
d_gene: -; abundance: -; j_gene: TRBJ1-1; v_gene: TRBV7-3; CDR3nt: TGTGCCAGCAGTCAGGGGCAGAACACTGAAGCTTTCTTT; CDR3aa: CASSQGQNTEAFF
d_gene: TRBD1; abundance: -; j_gene: TRBJ2-7; v_gene: TRBV28; CDR3nt: TGTGCCAGCAGTTTACCCCAGGGACAGGCTTCCACCTACGAGCAGTACTTC; CDR3aa: CASSLPQGQASTYEQYF
d_gene: -; abundance: -; j_gene: TRBJ2-7; v_gene: TRBV6-6; CDR3nt: TGTGCCAGCAGATCGGGACAAAACTCCTACGAGCAGTACTTC; CDR3aa: CASRSGQNSYEQYF
d_gene: -; abundance: -; j_gene: TRBJ2-5; v_gene: TRBV5-4; CDR3nt: TGTGCCAGCAGCCCGCCGCCCCCCAAGGAGACCCAGTACTTC; CDR3aa: CASSPPPPKETQYF
d_gene: -; abundance: few; j_gene: TRBJ2-3; v_gene: TRBV2; CDR3nt: TGTGCCAGCAGCTCTAGCACAGATACGCAGTATTTT; CDR3aa: CASSSSTDTQYF
d_gene: TRBD1; abundance: -; j_gene: TRBJ1-1; v_gene: TRBV4-3; CDR3nt: TGCGCCAGCAGCCAAGAGTTCAGGACAGGCGAAGCTTTCTTT; CDR3aa: CASSQEFRTGEAFF
d_gene: -; abundance: -; j_gene: TRBJ1-2; v_gene: TRBV18; CDR3nt: TGTGCCAGCTCACCCGGACAGATTAACTATGGCTACACCTTC; CDR3aa: CASSPGQINYGYTF
d_gene: TRBD2; abundance: -; j_gene: TRBJ2-3; v_gene: TRBV11-2; CDR3nt: TGTGCCAGCAGCTGGCGGGGGGGACTAGCGGGCCGCACAGATACGCAGTATTTT; CDR3aa: CASSWRGGLAGRTDTQYF
d_gene: -; abundance: -; j_gene: TRBJ2-7; v_gene: TRBV7-2; CDR3nt: TGTGCCAGCGCAGGGCCTTACGAGCAGTACTTC; CDR3aa: CASAGPYEQYF
d_gene: -; abundance: -; j_gene: TRBJ1-1; v_gene: TRBV6-1; CDR3nt: TGTGCCAGCAGTGGAGGGTCCGCCCCAGCCCCGCTTGAAGCTTTCTTT; CDR3aa: CASSGGSAPAPLEAFF
d_gene: -; abundance: -; j_gene: TRBJ1-4; v_gene: TRBV18; CDR3nt: TGTGCCAGCTCACCACCAGGGGGAGGGAATGAAAAACTGTTTTTT; CDR3aa: CASSPPGGGNEKLFF
d_gene: TRBD1; abundance: -; j_gene: TRBJ1-1; v_gene: TRBV29-1; CDR3nt: TGCACCAGTTCAGGGGGTGGCCTCAGCACTGAAGCTTTCTTT; CDR3aa: CTSSGGGLSTEAFF
d_gene: -; abundance: -; j_gene: TRBJ1-5; v_gene: TRBV5-5; CDR3nt: TGTGCCAGCAGCTTGGACAACAATCAGCCCCAGCATTTT; CDR3aa: CASSLDNNQPQHF
d_gene: TRBD2; abundance: -; j_gene: TRBJ2-7; v_gene: TRBV5-1; CDR3nt: TGCGCCAGCAGCTTTGGACTAGCGGGGGGGCCGGTCGAGCAGTACTTC; CDR3aa: CASSFGLAGGPVEQYF
d_gene: TRBD2; abundance: once; j_gene: TRBJ2-1; v_gene: TRBV10-1; CDR3nt: TGCGCCAGCAGTGAGTCCAGCGGGGGTTACAATGAGCAGTTCTTC; CDR3aa: CASSESSGGYNEQFF
d_gene: TRBD1; abundance: few; j_gene: TRBJ2-7; v_gene: TRBV7-2; CDR3nt: TGTGCCAGCAGCTTCCGGGACAGGCCATCCTACGAGCAGTACTTC; CDR3aa: CASSFRDRPSYEQYF
d_gene: -; abundance: -; j_gene: TRBJ1-2; v_gene: TRBV5-8; CDR3nt: TGTGCCAGCAGCCCTTCTGGGGGCTTCTATGGCTACACCTTC; CDR3aa: CASSPSGGFYGYTF
d_gene: TRBD1; abundance: -; j_gene: TRBJ2-7; v_gene: TRBV14; CDR3nt: TGTGCCAGCAGCCTCCGGGACAGGGGATACGAGCAGTACTTC; CDR3aa: CASSLRDRGYEQYF
d_gene: -; abundance: -; j_gene: TRBJ1-1; v_gene: TRBV11-3; CDR3nt: TGTGCCAGCAGCTCTATACAGGTTTCGGGCCCAAGAGCTTTCTTT; CDR3aa: CASSSIQVSGPRAFF
d_gene: -; abundance: -; j_gene: TRBJ2-7; v_gene: TRBV5-4; CDR3nt: TGTGCCAGCGGGCTGGGAGGGGGCTTCCACGAGCAGTACTTC; CDR3aa: CASGLGGGFHEQYF
d_gene: -; abundance: -; j_gene: TRBJ1-5; v_gene: TRBV6-6; CDR3nt: TGTGCCAGCACCAATAATCAGCCCCAGCATTTT; CDR3aa: CASTNNQPQHF
d_gene: -; abundance: -; j_gene: TRBJ2-5; v_gene: TRBV5-4; CDR3nt: TGTGCCAGCAGCAAACAAGAGACCCAGTACTTC; CDR3aa: CASSKQETQYF
d_gene: -; abundance: -; j_gene: TRBJ2-2; v_gene: TRBV6-5; CDR3nt: TGTGCCAGCAGGATGAACACCGGGGAGCTGTTTTTT; CDR3aa: CASRMNTGELFF
d_gene: TRBD1; abundance: -; j_gene: TRBJ2-7; v_gene: TRBV30; CDR3nt: TGTGCCTGGAGTTCAGGACAGGTGGGCTTGGGGCAGTACTTC; CDR3aa: CAWSSGQVGLGQYF
d_gene: -; abundance: -; j_gene: TRBJ1-2; v_gene: TRBV28; CDR3nt: TGTGCCAGTACTTCAGGGTTAAAGGGCTATGGCTACACCTTC; CDR3aa: CASTSGLKGYGYTF
d_gene: -; abundance: -; j_gene: TRBJ2-5; v_gene: TRBV7-8; CDR3nt: TGTGCCAGCAGCTTAACGGGGGGAGGGGGAGAGACCCAGTACTTC; CDR3aa: CASSLTGGGGETQYF
d_gene: -; abundance: -; j_gene: TRBJ1-4; v_gene: TRBV7-8; CDR3nt: TGTGCCAGCAGCTCTCAGGGTGTGCCCGAAAAACTGTTTTTT; CDR3aa: CASSSQGVPEKLFF
d_gene: TRBD1; abundance: once; j_gene: TRBJ1-5; v_gene: TRBV5-5; CDR3nt: TGTGCCAGCAGCCCCGGGACAGGGGCAAGGGGAGAGCCCCAGCATTTT; CDR3aa: CASSPGTGARGEPQHF
d_gene: -; abundance: -; j_gene: TRBJ1-3; v_gene: TRBV5-5; CDR3nt: TGTGCCAGCAGCCCCCGGGTGGTAGAGGCTGGAAACACCATATATTTT; CDR3aa: CASSPRVVEAGNTIYF
d_gene: TRBD1; abundance: -; j_gene: TRBJ1-6; v_gene: TRBV23-1; CDR3nt: TGCGCCAGCAGTCAATCCGTGACAGGGAATTCACCCCTCCACTTT; CDR3aa: CASSQSVTGNSPLHF
d_gene: -; abundance: -; j_gene: TRBJ1-1; v_gene: TRBV7-3; CDR3nt: TGTGCCAGCAGCCTCTTGGACGGCAACACTGAAGCTTTCTTT; CDR3aa: CASSLLDGNTEAFF
d_gene: -; abundance: -; j_gene: TRBJ2-3; v_gene: TRBV5-4; CDR3nt: TGTGCCAGCAGCCCTCGCACAGATACGCAGTATTTT; CDR3aa: CASSPRTDTQYF
d_gene: TRBD2; abundance: -; j_gene: TRBJ2-1; v_gene: TRBV18; CDR3nt: TGTGCCAGCTCACCACTCGGCGGGGGGGAAAATGAGCAGTTCTTC; CDR3aa: CASSPLGGGENEQFF
d_gene: -; abundance: -; j_gene: TRBJ2-2; v_gene: TRBV2; CDR3nt: TGTGCCAGCAGTGAAGCGGTGGGGCAGGGCACCGGGGAGCTGTTTTTT; CDR3aa: CASSEAVGQGTGELFF
d_gene: -; abundance: -; j_gene: TRBJ1-5; v_gene: TRBV5-5; CDR3nt: TGTGCCAGCGCGGGTAGGCCTAATAGCAATCAGCCCCAGCATTTT; CDR3aa: CASAGRPNSNQPQHF
d_gene: TRBD1; abundance: -; j_gene: TRBJ2-7; v_gene: TRBV19; CDR3nt: TGTGCCAGTAGCGACAGGGGGGCCTCTTACTCCTACGAGCAGTACTTC; CDR3aa: CASSDRGASYSYEQYF
d_gene: -; abundance: -; j_gene: TRBJ2-1; v_gene: TRBV30; CDR3nt: TGTGCCTGGAGTACCAGTGACAATGAGCAGTTCTTC; CDR3aa: CAWSTSDNEQFF